This T cell receptor (beta chain) was sequenced for a study of molecular identifiers for immune sequencing clone quantification (dated by TCRdb to the late 2010s). Regarding the complete study: For a replicate experiment, RNA from roughly 18,000 or 92,000 naive CD8 T cells was divided into five aliquots, of which four were sequenced. This methods study used CD8 T cells to benchmark TCR RNA copy counting and molecular-identifier clustering-based TCR repertoire sequencing (MIDCIRS).

Of note for this clonotype: Its specific antigen is unknown. One end of the junction fails to match germline, which may point to a read error.

Libraries of naive CD8 T cells were generated from roughly 20,000 to 1,000,000 sorted cells, with 10%, 30% or 50% of the purified RNA used. Naive CD8 T cells were FACS-sorted as CD8+CD4-CCR7+CD45RA+ on a BD FACSAria II into RLT Plus buffer. Around 10 TCR copies' worth of Jurkat RNA were spiked into roughly 17,000-1,100,000 naive CD8 T cell samples to test detection sensitivity. CD8 T cells were enriched with RosetteSep CD8+ T Cell Enrichment Cocktail and Ficoll-Paque, followed by ACK red cell lysis. The paper as a whole reports these results and caveats: Spiked-in Jurkat TCR RNA equivalent to a single cell was reported to be detectable even among approximately 1 million naive CD8 T cells. Roughly 2.8 recovered TCR RNA copies per cell were obtained by modeling, versus about 10 by digital PCR, implying a capture efficiency of about 30%. When barcode sub-clustering was not used, chimeric consensus sequences inflated TCR diversity, with chimeras reaching as high as 47%. Spiked-in Jurkat TCR RNA (10 copies' worth), which is not part of the donor repertoire, was contained in the naive libraries. Highly expanded clone sizes could be underestimated if identical TCR molecules share a barcode. In CMV-specific effector cells, clones with more than 20 RNA copies contained over 99% of molecules, whereas in naive cells such clones contained under 1% of molecules.

Reading from cysteine to phenylalanine, the CDR3 counts 14 amino acids. Only CDR3 DNA is held: 42 bases, read in frame from base 1. For CDR1 and CDR2, the germline V gene (reference sequence) lists DFQATT and SNEGSKA. Libraries were prepared through PCR. For sequencing, a NextSeq 500 was employed. Bulk TCR libraries were generated as previously described, with the TCR primers listed in Table S5 used. Total RNA was purified with the Qiagen AllPrep DNA/RNA kit. Before any analysis, reads coming from multiple sequencing runs of the same library were combined into one pool. As for the original processing: Only reads with exact TCR constant sequence were kept, trimmed to 150 nt, and grouped by their 12-nt molecular barcodes. Reads in each barcode group were sub-clustered using a 15% Levenshtein threshold, and a quality-weighted consensus sequence was built for each RNA molecule. Non-functional sequences were filtered out, along with any lower-count sequence sitting one edit away from another sequence. Barcode sub-clusters with fewer than 20% of the maximum read count were removed, based on fitting two negative binomial distributions. TCRdb trimmed the raw reads at Q25, called clones with MiXCR and kept productive beta chains. Rows merge per CDR3 protein into single entries with the most common DNA and genes. The V and J calls here are based on TCRdb, not the publication. The sample table contains some 580,000 distinct CDR3 sequences; only one count was recorded for about 25% of them. The ten largest clones represent 0.75% to 0.8% of the sample.

This sequence originates from a human donor in good health. Some libraries in this study had Jurkat cell RNA spiked in. Source material: naive CD8+ T cells from blood, with Jurkat cell RNA spiked in. Explained via the paper, the cell subset or site label denotes: FACS-sorted CD8+CD4-CCR7+CD45RA+ naive T cells. The V gene is TRBV20-1 and the J gene is TRBJ2-2, with a tentative D gene TRBD1 over 5 matching bases. The sequence in DNA is TGCGGTGCTAGTGGACACACACGAGCCGGGGAGCTGTTTTTT. This sequence encodes CGASGHTRAGELFF.